Listed here is a single TCR beta chain. The data stem from a study of cytomegalovirus exposure and HLA in healthy donors. Researchers ran the PCR with 60 Vbeta and 13 Jbeta primers. Using immunoSEQ multiplex PCR, the repertoire was profiled, and TCRdb retains in-frame clones only, with some absent. This table holds fewer than 250,000 clones, over 65% found once. The source material was PBMCs. The clonotype comes from a man in his forties in good health and CMV-seronegative.

The CDR3 region is CASSDTSGGAETQYF. The DNA for the CDR3 is TGTGCCAGCAGCGACACTAGCGGGGGGGCAGAGACCCAGTACTTC. The rearrangement links TRBV7-6 to TRBJ2-5; TRBD2 agrees at 13 bases. Germline V gives CDR1 SGHVS, CDR2 FNYEAQ. CDR3 length: 15 residues. Trimming took 5 bases from V and 4 from J; bases not matched to a gene: 4.